This entry concerns a single T cell receptor (beta chain). This sample's TCRbeta library carried unique molecular identifier barcodes. TCRdb reprocessed the PCR reads with MiXCR, giving one entry per CDR3 protein. In the table there are hundreds of thousands of distinct CDR3 sequences, about 15% of which are singletons. Germline V gives CDR1 MNHEY, CDR2 SVGEGT. V lost 4 bases to trimming and J lost 1 base, with 17 bases between them. This CDR3 region has 16 residues. The entry originates in a study of T-cell reconstitution after alpha-beta-depleted transplantation in children. The TCR comes from a human donor who donated a stem cell graft to a child with acute myeloid leukemia. The genes are TRBV6-2 or TRBV6-3 and TRBJ2-7; D ambiguous. Source: PBMCs from the stem cell graft donor, taken from the stem cell graft. The CDR3 region is CASSFQSISNSYEQYF. CDR3 DNA: TGTGCCAGCAGTTTTCAGTCGATCAGCAATTCCTACGAGCAGTACTTC.